This record covers a single TCR beta chain. Its antigen is currently not known. One base away there is no much larger clone; base qualities are not given. The library was generated by PCR. DNA from cultured CD4+ T cells was subjected to TCR sequencing with the Oncomine TCR Beta short-read assay at the Johns Hopkins FTIC core. Genomic DNA was extracted from the cultured CD4+ T cells with the QIAamp micro DNA kit. The Oncomine TCR Beta libraries from cultured CD4+ T cells were pooled using unique dual indexes and then sequenced on an Illumina iSeq 100. The original pipeline was this. Non-productive sequences were filtered out, and CDR3s that did not start with C, did not end with F or W, or were shorter than 7 amino acids were discarded. Antigen-specific clonotypes were identified using the MANAFEST web application through comparison of peptide-stimulated wells with reference and other culture wells. For a clone to be called positive, the clone needed an FDR below 0.05, an odds ratio above 5, and a productive frequency above 0.1% in at least two of three replicate wells. A clonotype counted as cross-reactive if it showed significant expansion both in the SARS-CoV-2 spike wells and in at least one common cold coronavirus spike condition. Levenshtein distances (stringdist) and unrooted phylogenetic trees (ape) in R version 3.6.1 were used to assess CDR3 homology. The public reads were reprocessed in TCRdb via fastp at Q25 and MiXCR, keeping in-frame beta chains. Each CDR3 protein gets just one entry, which takes the most common genes and DNA from the rows behind it. It is TCRdb's table, rather than the study itself, that gives the V and J calls and clone size. In this sample the table shows 20,000 to 25,000 distinct CDR3 sequences, around 43% of which occur a single time. About 18% of the sample is in the top ten clones.

The sample originates from a study of vaccination and CD4 T cells after COVID-19 (dated by TCRdb to the early 2020s). Regarding the complete study: In the convalescent cohort there were six males and four females, among whom were two Hispanic individuals, seven Caucasians, two Asians and one multiracial person. Two doses of either the Pfizer-BioNTech BNT162b2 vaccine (n=8) or the Moderna mRNA-1273 vaccine (n=2) were administered to participants. Post-COVID blood samples from convalescent patients were collected a median of approximately 93 days after diagnosis, with a range of 35 to 161 days. Post-vaccine blood samples were taken a median of 72 days after the second vaccine dose, with a range of about 13 to 250 days. Culture stimuli were overlapping spike peptide pools from SARS-CoV-2 and from the common cold coronaviruses HCoV-NL63, HCoV-OC43 and HCoV-229E. As controls, cultures received a CEFX viral epitope pool (the positive control), an HIV-1 Nef peptide pool (the negative control), or no peptide at all. In 10 COVID-19 convalescent patients and a few infection-naive healthy vaccine recipients, researchers compared the spike-specific CD4+ TCR repertoire from before mRNA vaccination with the repertoire from after.

Study-wide findings and limitations: Nearly all vaccine-specific clones in convalescent patients (304 of 307) were mono-reactive for SARS-CoV-2 spike rather than cross-reactive with common cold coronaviruses. Among convalescent patients, a median about 90% of the SARS-CoV-2-reactive clones seen after vaccination appeared only after vaccination, which suggests priming specific to the vaccine. Relatively few convalescent patients were included in the study, and early timepoints after natural infection were not analyzed. The median count of SARS-CoV-2-reactive clonotypes went up from 20 to 25 after infection to more than 30 after vaccination, although the change was not significant.

After removal of 6 bases from V and 4 bases from J, the junction retains 10 bases not matched to a gene. Inclusive of the bounding cysteine and phenylalanine, the CDR3 is 16 residues long. Just CDR3 DNA is preserved here, 48 bases in frame from base 1. CDR1 and CDR2 were assigned from the germline V gene (reference sequence) as LNHDA and SQIVND. In light of the paper, this sample's treatment or condition label describes: approximately 10-day PBMC culture with coronavirus spike peptide pools or control peptides (ViraFEST assay). The study used the ViraFEST assay, which expanded antigen-specific T cells with peptide pools and then identified expanded clonotypes by TCR sequencing. Negative nucleocapsid antibody tests taken both before and after vaccination confirmed that the healthy vaccine recipients had no prior SARS-CoV-2 infection. PBMCs were cultured at approximately 2.1 million per well in IMDM supplemented with roughly 5% human AB serum and about 10 IU/ml IL-2, with about 11 ug/ml peptide pools added. Half of the culture medium was replaced with fresh IL-2-containing medium on days 3 and 7. After 10 days of culture, CD4+ T cells were isolated by negative selection with the EasySep CD4+ T cell isolation kit. Ficoll-Paque Plus gradient centrifugation was used to isolate PBMCs from whole blood, and the isolated PBMCs were then either used fresh or cryopreserved at -140C. Culture conditions were generally each tested in triplicate wells.

The sample in question was CD4+ T cells from blood, cultured in vitro, obtained before SARS-CoV-2 vaccination. The source of this sequence is a human donor who received a COVID-19 vaccine. This sequence uses TRBV19 and TRBJ1-2, with TRBD1 identical over 11 junction bases. CDR3 protein: CASRTTGQGEGYGYTF. The DNA reads TGTGCCAGTAGGACAACGGGACAGGGGGAAGGCTATGGCTACACCTTC.